The source of this T cell receptor (beta chain) is a study of immune heterogeneity within non-small cell lung tumors. TCR beta CDR3 was amplified by multiplex PCR using 32 V and 13 J primers. From the multiplex PCR reads, TCRdb called clonotypes with MiXCR, one entry per CDR3 protein. The sample has 9,500 to 13,000 distinct CDR3 sequences, around 30% seen once. This clonotype is a singleton in its sample. Its specificity is not known. Bulk tumor genomic DNA was the template, and each sample received about 590 ng. Each primary tumor yielded several biopsies, collected far apart from one another at surgery. Curative surgery was performed on patients who had untreated, newly diagnosed non-small cell lung cancer. Looked up from germline, CDR1 is SGHNT and CDR2 is YENEEA. The CDR3 extends over 18 amino acids. V was shortened by 1 base and J by 7 bases, with 26 bases between the two germline ends. Whole-study results and caveats: The study found identical dominant CDR3 beta clonotypes recurring across tumor sites within a patient, alongside site-unique high-frequency clones.

The sequence was collected from a woman aged 45-65 years with non-small cell lung cancer. This chain joins TRBV11-3 and TRBJ2-7; D is possibly TRBD1 (5 bases). Material for sequencing was lung tumor tissue. CDR3 loop: CASSLGQRKGLSAREQYF. The CDR3 region has the DNA TGTGCCAGCAGCTTAGGACAGAGAAAAGGTCTTTCTGCGCGTGAGCAGTACTTC.